The 21 T cell receptor beta chains below come from one sample, sequenced in a study of blood T cell repertoires in COVID-19. Produced via immunoSEQ multiplex PCR; TCRdb's table is partial and in-frame only. This sample carries approximately 37,000 clones, 80% to 90% of them seen once, and the ten largest clones take about 4.9%. The sequenced sample was peripheral blood. The receptors were gathered from a man aged 35 to 55 with active COVID-19.

The genes are TRBV30 and TRBJ1-6; TRBD1 matches 9 bases. V shed 6 bases, J shed 0 bases, and the junction held 9 bases outside the gene matches. Per germline, CDR1 GTSNPN and CDR2 SVGIG (reference sequence). The CDR3 contains 17 residues. The CDR3 DNA reads as TGTGCCTGCGGGGACGGGACAGGGAGCTCCTATAATTCACCCCTCCACTTT. Translated: CACGDGTGSSYNSPLHF.

This clone appeared a single time. V is TRBV7-3 and J is TRBJ1-2; no clear D. CDR1 and CDR2 from the germline V gene are SGHTA and FQGTGA. CDR3 length equals 14 residues. V was shortened by 1 base and J by 1 base, with 7 bases between the two germline ends. CDR3 protein: CASSLNALNYGYTF. As DNA, the CDR3 is TGTGCCAGCAGCTTAAATGCGCTTAACTATGGCTACACCTTC. The variable domain in full, completed from reference TRBV7-3 and TRBJ1-2, reads GAGVSQTPSNKVTEKGKYVELRCDPISGHTALYWYRQSLGQGPEFLIYFQGTGAADDSGLPNDRFFAVRPEGSVSTLKIQRTERGDSAVYLCASSLNALNYGYTFGSGTRLTVV.

The genes are TRBV7-8 and TRBJ2-6; 7 bases are shared with TRBD1. Germline V gene data show CDR1 as SGHVS and CDR2 as FQNEAQ. V gave up 1 base and J gave up 0 bases; unmatched junction bases: 12. This CDR3 is 20 amino acids long. The CDR3 loop is CASSLGPYRGVISGANVLTF. CDR3 DNA: TGTGCCAGCAGCTTAGGCCCGTACAGGGGAGTGATCTCTGGGGCCAACGTCCTGACTTTC.

This clone was seen once. This rearrangement joins TRBV6-5 to TRBJ2-3, with D possibly TRBD1 on 5 matching bases. The V end lost 4 bases, the J end lost 6 bases, and 20 bases lay between the germline ends. This CDR3 region has 16 residues. Germline V gives CDR1 MNHEY, CDR2 SVGAGI. In nucleotides, the CDR3 is TGTGCCAGCAGTTCTCTCAACCGGCAGGGCTGGGATACGCAGTATTTT. This translates into CASSSLNRQGWDTQYF.

The chain uses TRBV9 and TRBJ2-3, with TRBD2 matching 7 bases. The V segment lost 3 bases and the J segment 3 bases; nucleotides outside the gene matches: 10. Germline V gene sequence: CDR1 SGDLS, CDR2 YYNGEE. The CDR3 length is 16 residues. The CDR3 bases are TGTGCCAGCAGCGATGTGGCGGGAGTGAGAACAGATACGCAGTATTTT. It encodes CASSDVAGVRTDTQYF. Supplemented by reference TRBV9 and TRBJ2-3, the full variable domain reads DSGVTQTPKHLITATGQRVTLRCSPRSGDLSVYWYQQSLDQGLQFLIQYYNGEERAKGNILERFSAQQFPDLHSELNLSSLELGDSALYFCASSDVAGVRTDTQYFGPGTRLTVL.

V usage is TRBV20-1 and J usage is TRBJ2-1, with D unclear. CDR3 length: 17 amino acids. CDR1 is DFQATT, CDR2 SNEGSKA, per germline (reference sequence). The V gene lost 3 bases and the J gene lost 0 bases, with 18 bases spanning the gap. In DNA, the CDR3 is TGCAGTGCTAGTGTGTCCGGGTCGAAACGCTCCTACAATGAGCAGTTCTTC. It is translated as CSASVSGSKRSYNEQFF.

The chain carries TRBV19 and TRBJ1-5, with D maybe TRBD1 (5 bases). CDR1 and CDR2 from the germline V gene are LNHDA and SQIVND (reference sequence). The V gene lost 3 bases and the J gene lost 2 bases, with 17 bases spanning the gap. This CDR3 contains 17 residues. The CDR3 DNA is TGTGCCAGTAGTATTCTAGGGGCGAGGATGGGCAATCAGCCCCAGCATTTT. This translates into CASSILGARMGNQPQHF.

The chain uses TRBV18 and TRBJ2-5, with D tentatively TRBD2 (6 bases). The germline V and J ends were trimmed by 2 bases and 5 bases, with 15 bases remaining between them. This CDR3 contains 15 residues. Germline V gene sequence: CDR1 KGHSH, CDR2 LQKENI. The CDR3 nucleotides are TGTGCCAGCTCACCAAATGGACCTGGGACTGAGACCCAGTACTTC. It specifies CASSPNGPGTETQYF.

V is TRBV10-3 and J is TRBJ2-3, with TRBD2 matching 7 bases. The CDR3 has 14 amino acids. The germline V gene has CDR1 ENHRY and CDR2 SYGVKD. V shed 6 bases and J 5 bases; nucleotides not matched to a gene: 8. CDR3 DNA sequence: TGTGCCATCAGGTTTGCGGGAGATGTAGATACGCAGTATTTT. Amino acids: CAIRFAGDVDTQYF.

The chain is built from TRBV6-5 and TRBJ2-3, with D perhaps TRBD2 (6 bases). The CDR3 totals 14 residues. V lost 8 bases, J lost 4 bases, and 16 bases lay in between. Germline assignment: CDR1 MNHEY and CDR2 SVGAGI. The CDR3: CASGTSRRADTQYF. The CDR3 DNA reads as TGTGCCAGCGGGACTTCCCGTCGTGCAGATACGCAGTATTTT.

This rearrangement joins TRBV9 to TRBJ2-3; 7 nucleotides align to TRBD2. Per the germline V gene, CDR1 is SGDLS and CDR2 is YYNGEE. The V segment lost 2 bases and the J segment 4 bases; nucleotides outside the gene matches: 13. The CDR3 spans 17 residues. CDR3 region: CASSVSSGPIGADTQYF. CDR3 DNA sequence: TGTGCCAGCAGCGTCAGTAGCGGGCCCATAGGGGCAGATACGCAGTATTTT.

The chain recombines TRBV11-2 with TRBJ2-7, with 9 bases matching TRBD2. The CDR3 length is 14 residues. V trimming: 2 bases; J trimming: 4 bases; junction bases outside the gene matches: 3. CDR1 is SGHAT, CDR2 FQNNGV, per germline. The CDR3 sequence is CASSLLAGTYEQYF. The DNA of the CDR3 is TGTGCCAGCAGCTTACTAGCGGGAACTTACGAGCAGTACTTC.

In this sample, this clone turned up once. The chain recombines TRBV7-3 with TRBJ2-5; D is unresolved. The germline CDR1 and CDR2 sequences are SGHTA and FQGTGA. V dropped 0 bases and J dropped 0 bases, with 2 bases sitting between them. The CDR3 runs to 13 residues. The CDR3 nucleotides are TGTGCCAGCAGCTTAACCAACCAAGAGACCCAGTACTTC. The encoded protein is CASSLTNQETQYF.

V gene TRBV7-9 combines with J gene TRBJ2-5; weak D call: TRBD2 (6 bases). The germline V and J ends were trimmed by 0 bases and 0 bases, with 11 bases remaining between them. Germline V gene sequence: CDR1 SEHNR, CDR2 FQNEAQ (reference sequence). This CDR3 contains 16 residues. The CDR3: CASSLAGGPNQETQYF. The CDR3 region has the DNA TGTGCCAGCAGCTTAGCGGGAGGACCAAACCAAGAGACCCAGTACTTC.

The CDR3 sequence: CASSSPVPTRGYTF. The CDR3 coding sequence is TGTGCCAGCAGTTCACCAGTCCCCACCAGAGGCTACACCTTC. The rearrangement joins TRBV28 to TRBJ1-2, with D hard to call. Germline assignment: CDR1 MDHEN and CDR2 SYDVKM. CDR3 length: 14 residues. Trimming left V 4 bases short and J 8 bases short, with 17 bases between.

V usage is TRBV14 and J usage is TRBJ1-4; a weak D match, TRBD1 (6 bases). Trimming left V 4 bases short and J 4 bases short, with 13 bases between. This CDR3 has 15 residues. Germline loops: CDR1 SGHDN, CDR2 FVKESK. The CDR3 bases are TGTGCCAGCAGCCCCCCGGGACAACTTAATGAAAAACTGTTTTTT. It is translated as CASSPPGQLNEKLFF.

The J gene is TRBJ1-2, the V gene TRBV27; D might be TRBD1 (5 bases). CDR3 length: 13 amino acids. CDR1 and CDR2 from the germline V gene are MNHEY and SMNVEV (reference sequence). The ends were cut back, 4 bases at V and 8 bases at J, with 14 bases in the middle. The CDR3 DNA is TGTGCCAGCAGTTACAACCCCCGACAGGGCTACACCTTC. This codes for CASSYNPRQGYTF.

CDR3 sequence: CASRETGANHEQYF. CDR3 coding DNA: TGTGCCAGCAGAGAGACAGGGGCAAACCACGAGCAGTACTTC. J is TRBJ2-7 and V is TRBV6-5; 8 nucleotides line up with TRBD1. The CDR3 runs to 14 residues. From germline, CDR1 is MNHEY and CDR2 SVGAGI. With 6 bases clipped from V and 5 bases from J, the junction kept 9 bases outside the gene matches.

This sequence joins TRBV15 and TRBJ2-7; tentatively, D is TRBD1 (7 bases). Germline V gene sequence: CDR1 LNHNV, CDR2 YYDKDF (reference sequence). V lost 0 bases, J lost 3 bases, and 15 bases lay in between. This CDR3 has 16 residues. CDR3 in DNA: TGTGCCACCAGCAGAGATAGGCGGGGACAGAACTACGAGCAGTACTTC. As protein: CATSRDRRGQNYEQYF.

The chain joins TRBV5-1 to TRBJ1-1, with 8 bases lining up with TRBD1. The ends lost 4 bases at V and 5 bases at J; junction bases unmatched: 7. Germline CDR1 reads SGHRS; CDR2 reads YFSETQ. CDR3 length: 14 amino acids. The CDR3 sequence is CASSGLQGGTEAFF. The CDR3 DNA reads as TGCGCCAGCAGCGGACTACAGGGGGGGACTGAAGCTTTCTTT.

The CDR3 bases are TGTGCCAGCAGCTTTAGGACAGGGGGCATGTACGAGCAGTACTTC. Its protein product is CASSFRTGGMYEQYF. The chain has TRBV7-6 and TRBJ2-7, with TRBD1 matching over 11 bases. Germline V CDR1 and CDR2: SGHVS, FNYEAQ. The CDR3 runs 15 residues. Unmatched junction bases numbered 5, after V lost 3 bases and J lost 4 bases.